One and the same sample provided the 9 T cell receptor beta chains below, sequenced in a study of T cells in Graves' hyperthyroidism and ophthalmopathy. Amplification targeted TCR beta CDR3 regions from RNA transcripts. Carried out on the TCR CDR3, a first-round RT-PCR used the HTBI primer set. A single record per CDR3 protein comes from TCRdb applying MiXCR to the multiplex PCR reads. Of hundreds of thousands of distinct CDR3 sequences listed, less than 20% are singletons. The sequenced material came from blood. Receptors were obtained from a man aged 40-49 years with Graves' ophthalmopathy.

There are many counts of this clonotype. This chain links TRBV28 with TRBJ2-7; 11 bases map to TRBD2. This CDR3 comprises 16 residues. Trimming at V came to 6 bases and at J to 0 bases, leaving 7 bases not matched to a gene. The germline CDR1 and CDR2 sequences are MDHEN and SYDVKM. Here the CDR3 reads CASSPQGTSGSYEQYF. The CDR3 DNA sequence: TGTGCCAGCAGCCCCCAGGGGACTAGCGGCTCCTACGAGCAGTACTTC.

This clonotype was recorded a few times. V and J are TRBV3-1 and TRBJ2-1; TRBD2 matches 10 bases. The trim removed 1 base at V and 7 bases at J, leaving 7 bases unmatched. CDR3 length: 16 residues. Germline values: CDR1 LGHDT, CDR2 YNNKEL (reference sequence). This CDR3 is CASSQGTSGIGNEQFF. The CDR3 bases are TGTGCCAGCAGCCAAGGTACTAGCGGGATAGGAAATGAGCAGTTCTTC.

This clonotype was seen at least ten times. V is TRBV9 and J is TRBJ1-1, with D perhaps matching TRBD1 (6 bases). Between the trimmed V and J ends, which lost 0 bases and 6 bases, there was a span of 15 bases. Germline assignment: CDR1 SGDLS and CDR2 YYNGEE. The CDR3 is 15 residues long. CDR3 sequence reads: CASSVATRGGPEAFF. The CDR3 coding sequence is TGTGCCAGCAGCGTAGCTACAAGGGGGGGACCTGAAGCTTTCTTT.

The sample holds a few counts of this clonotype. The chain carries TRBV5-4 and TRBJ2-3; either TRBD1 or TRBD2 may fit D (5 bases each). The CDR3 has 14 residues. Looked up from germline, CDR1 is SGHNT and CDR2 is YYREEE (reference sequence). Trimming removed 2 bases from V and 5 bases from J, with 12 bases in between. CDR3 bases: TGTGCCAGCAGCTTTCGACAGAGGGGAGATACGCAGTATTTT. Its protein is CASSFRQRGDTQYF.

The rearrangement uses TRBV6-2 or TRBV6-3 and TRBJ2-2, with D perhaps TRBD2 (6 bases). V lost 7 bases, J lost 8 bases, and 11 bases lay in between. This CDR3 spans 12 amino acids. CDR1 is MNHEY and CDR2 is SVGEGT in the germline V gene. CDR3 bases: TGTGCCAGCAATTTTGGGGGGGGGGAGCTGTTTTTT. This translates into CASNFGGGELFF.

There are many counts of this clonotype. The chain has TRBV28 and TRBJ1-1, with 8 bases lining up with TRBD1. After removal of 5 bases from V and 6 bases from J, the junction contained 8 bases not matched to a gene. This CDR3 is built from 14 residues. The germline V gene has CDR1 MDHEN and CDR2 SYDVKM. CDR3 residues: CASSQGQGEAEAFF. The CDR3 nucleotides are TGTGCCAGCAGTCAAGGACAGGGCGAAGCTGAAGCTTTCTTT. Combining the CDR3 with reference TRBV28 and TRBJ1-1 gives the whole variable domain DVKVTQSSRYLVKRTGEKVFLECVQDMDHENMFWYRQDPGLGLRLIYFSYDVKMKEKGDIPEGYSVSREKKERFSLILESASTNQTSMYLCASSQGQGEAEAFFGQGTRLTVV.

V gene TRBV13 combines with J gene TRBJ2-1, with 12 bases matching TRBD2. The CDR3 consists of 17 residues. Germline values: CDR1 PRHDT, CDR2 FYEKMQ (reference sequence). The junction had 7 bases not matched to a gene; V was cut back by 4 bases and J by 3 bases. This CDR3 reads CASSSRTSGEDYNEQFF. The CDR3 nucleotides read TGTGCCAGCAGCTCCCGGACTAGCGGGGAAGACTACAATGAGCAGTTCTTC.

This clonotype was picked up many times. V and J are TRBV5-8 and TRBJ2-7; 8 bases are a match to TRBD2. The CDR3 spans 15 residues. Looked up from germline, CDR1 is SGHTS and CDR2 is YDEGEE. V was clipped by 2 bases and J by 4 bases; unmatched bases: 8. The CDR3 DNA follows: TGTGCCAGCAGCTTACCGGGGACTAGTCGTTACGAGCAGTACTTC. This codes for CASSLPGTSRYEQYF.

This clonotype was seen many times. V gene TRBV27 combines with J gene TRBJ1-1; D ambiguous. CDR1 MNHEY and CDR2 SMNVEV come from the germline V gene (reference sequence). The CDR3 length is 13 residues. V dropped 3 bases and J dropped 1 base, with 6 bases sitting between them. CDR3 nucleotide sequence: TGTGCCAGCAGTTTGGTGCAGAACACTGAAGCTTTCTTT. Translated: CASSLVQNTEAFF.